The clone carrying this TCR beta chain turned up a few times. Its antigen is not identified. The data were produced by immunoSEQ multiplex PCR, yet TCRdb's version contains in-frame clones alone and is incomplete. The profile shows tens of thousands of clones, over 90% of them singletons. The sample is drawn from a study of T cell responses to AZD1222 COVID-19 vaccine. Study-wide results and limits: Seropositive status at baseline applied to only 6 or 7 AZD1222 recipients. In the spike-specific TCR repertoire, nearly half reportedly target unmutated variant regions.

V was cut by 0 bases and J by 6 bases, with 9 bases left in between. Per germline, CDR1 LNHNV and CDR2 YYDKDF (reference sequence). The CDR3 spans 14 residues. The gene calls are TRBV15 and TRBJ2-1, with TRBD2 as a possible D gene (6 bases). This TCR derives from an adult in good health. The source material was peripheral blood, sampled on day 0 of AZD1222 vaccination. CDR3 DNA: TGTGCCACCAGCAGAGATCTAGCGACCAATGAGCAGTTCTTC. Its protein is CATSRDLATNEQFF.